This TCR beta chain comes out of a study of lymphopenia after photon versus proton radiotherapy. This clone was seen a few times. The antigen is unknown. This CDR3 region has 15 residues. The trim removed 6 bases at V and 4 bases at J, leaving 4 bases unmatched. The germline gives CDR1 MNHEY, CDR2 SVGAGI. This table comes from immunoSEQ multiplex PCR, and its TCRdb copy is limited to in-frame clones, with some not included. The table includes 35,000 to 45,000 clones, over 80% detected once. Study results and caveats: A bigger post-nadir fall in TCR diversity correlated inversely with survival time in deceased patients. Authors raise, but do not show, better survival with proton therapy. Relative stability marked proton patients; photon patients lost diversity and naive cells.

The TCR was taken from a woman in her sixties or seventies with pancreatic cancer. The chain recombines TRBV6-5 with TRBJ2-7; 15 bases line up with TRBD2. The input for sequencing was peripheral blood, taken from a patient treated with proton-based radiotherapy. The CDR3 spells CASRRTSGRDYEQYF. Written as DNA, the CDR3 is TGTGCCAGCAGACGGACTAGCGGGAGGGATTACGAGCAGTACTTC.